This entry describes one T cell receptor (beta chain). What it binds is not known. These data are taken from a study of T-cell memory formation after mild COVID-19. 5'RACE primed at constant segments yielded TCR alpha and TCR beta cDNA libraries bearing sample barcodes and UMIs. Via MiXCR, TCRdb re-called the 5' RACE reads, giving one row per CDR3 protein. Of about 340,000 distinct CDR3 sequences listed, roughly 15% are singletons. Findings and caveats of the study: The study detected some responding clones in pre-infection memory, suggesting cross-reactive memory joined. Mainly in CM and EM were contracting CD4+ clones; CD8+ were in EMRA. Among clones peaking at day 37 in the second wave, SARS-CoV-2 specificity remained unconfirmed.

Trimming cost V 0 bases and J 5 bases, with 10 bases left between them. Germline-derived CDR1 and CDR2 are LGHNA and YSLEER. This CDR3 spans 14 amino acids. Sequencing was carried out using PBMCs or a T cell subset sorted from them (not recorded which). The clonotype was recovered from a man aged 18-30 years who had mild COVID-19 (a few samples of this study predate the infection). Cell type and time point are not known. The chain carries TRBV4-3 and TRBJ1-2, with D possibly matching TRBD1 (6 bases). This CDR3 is CASSQDSQGYGYTF. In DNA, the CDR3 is TGCGCCAGCAGCCAAGATTCCCAGGGGTATGGCTACACCTTC.